Shown below are 24 T cell receptor beta chains from a single sample sequenced in a study of blood T cell repertoires in COVID-19. Using immunoSEQ multiplex PCR, the repertoire was profiled, and TCRdb retains in-frame clones only, with some absent. This sample carries approximately 320,000 clones, nearly 90% of them seen once, and the ten largest clones take 11%. Sequenced sample: peripheral blood. The receptor set was obtained from a woman aged 25-40 years with COVID-19, enrolled during active disease.

This rearrangement joins TRBV28 to TRBJ2-1; the match to TRBD2 covers 10 bases. With V trimmed by 5 bases and J by 0 bases, 4 bases remained unmatched. This CDR3 region has 16 residues. Per the germline V gene, CDR1 is MDHEN and CDR2 is SYDVKM. CDR3 in DNA: TGTGCCAGCAGTCCATCTAGCGGGAGCTCCTACAATGAGCAGTTCTTC. Translation gives CASSPSSGSSYNEQFF.

This chain links TRBV2 with TRBJ1-2; TRBD1 agrees at 8 bases. CDR1 and CDR2 (germline): SNHLY, FYNNEI. The CDR3 loop spans 13 amino acids. V was clipped by 8 bases and J by 4 bases; unmatched bases: 6. CDR3 coding DNA: TGTGCCAGCGACAGGGGTTGGGGCTATGGCTACACCTTC. Translated, it gives CASDRGWGYGYTF.

The J gene is TRBJ2-3, the V gene TRBV7-9, with D possibly being TRBD2 (5 bases). Germline V lookup: CDR1 SEHNR, CDR2 FQNEAQ (reference sequence). The CDR3 runs 11 residues. Deletions cut 3 bases from V and 10 bases from J, with 8 bases between. CDR3 in amino acids: CASSFLEAQYF. CDR3 DNA sequence: TGTGCCAGCAGCTTCCTGGAGGCGCAGTATTTT.

V and J are TRBV27 and TRBJ1-5, with 7 bases aligning to TRBD1. The CDR3 has 15 amino acids. The V segment lost 6 bases and the J segment 6 bases; nucleotides outside the gene matches: 11. CDR1 and CDR2 from the germline V gene are MNHEY and SMNVEV (reference sequence). The CDR3 sequence: CASSPRDSGFQPQHF. The CDR3 DNA reads as TGTGCCAGCAGCCCGAGGGACAGTGGATTTCAGCCCCAGCATTTT.

The chain couples TRBV28 to TRBJ1-4; TRBD1 matches 10 bases. The CDR3 is 16 amino acids. The germline V gene has CDR1 MDHEN and CDR2 SYDVKM. The trim removed 7 bases at V and 3 bases at J, leaving 8 bases unmatched. CDR3 sequence reads: CASTTGTGVSNEKLFF. DNA for the CDR3: TGTGCCAGCACTACAGGGACAGGGGTATCTAATGAAAAACTGTTTTTT.

The J gene is TRBJ1-1, the V gene TRBV10-2; no firm D call. The CDR3 runs 11 residues. V dropped 5 bases and J dropped 7 bases, with 8 bases sitting between them. Germline V gene lookup returns CDR1 WSHSY and CDR2 SAAADI. The CDR3: CASSFHSEAFF. For the CDR3, the DNA is TGCGCCAGCAGTTTTCACAGTGAAGCTTTCTTT.

The genes are TRBV3-1 (or the pseudogene TRBV3-2) and TRBJ2-3; possible D gene TRBD2, 5 bases. Trimming cost V 4 bases and J 3 bases, with 14 bases left between them. This CDR3 is 15 amino acids long. Per the germline V gene, CDR1 is LGHDT and CDR2 is YNNKEL (reference sequence). CDR3: CASSLTSVTTDTQYF. The CDR3 DNA is TGTGCCAGCAGCCTTACTAGTGTAACTACAGATACGCAGTATTTT.

The chain uses TRBV15 and TRBJ1-5; no clear D gene. The V and J ends lost 0 bases and 6 bases respectively, with 15 bases between them. The CDR3 sequence is 16 residues long. Germline V gives CDR1 LNHNV, CDR2 YYDKDF (reference sequence). DNA for the CDR3: TGTGCCACCAGCAGAGATCGGGCGGAGGGTGGTCAGCCCCAGCATTTT. Amino acid sequence: CATSRDRAEGGQPQHF.

The chain combines TRBV18 with TRBJ1-1, with D unclear. This CDR3 is 13 amino acids long. Germline CDR1 and CDR2: KGHSH and LQKENI. V lost 6 bases and J lost 11, with 19 bases in between. CDR3 bases: TGTGCCAGCTCCGCCGCGGCGTTAGTATTGGCTTTCTTT. It encodes CASSAAALVLAFF.

The chain is built from TRBV7-9 and TRBJ2-5, with 9 bases identical to TRBD1. The germline V gene encodes CDR1 SEHNR and CDR2 FQNEAQ (reference sequence). This CDR3 comprises 17 residues. J lost 4 bases, V lost 5 bases, and 14 bases had no gene match. This CDR3 is CASSATSGQGFLETQYF. In DNA form, the CDR3 reads TGTGCCAGCAGCGCAACCTCGGGACAGGGTTTCTTAGAGACCCAGTACTTC.

The chain employs TRBV2 and TRBJ2-7; the D gene is possibly TRBD1 (6 bases). The V end was cut by 3 bases, the J end by 4 bases, with 16 bases between. This CDR3 spans 15 amino acids. Germline V gene sequence: CDR1 SNHLY, CDR2 FYNNEI. CDR3: CASSEGAGQIYEQYF. CDR3 nucleotide sequence: TGTGCCAGCAGTGAGGGGGCAGGGCAGATATACGAGCAGTACTTC.

This chain uses TRBV24-1 with TRBJ1-6; 7 bases map to TRBD1. Germline V gene sequence: CDR1 KGHDR, CDR2 SFDVKD. The J segment lost 8 bases and the V segment lost 1 base, leaving 1 base of the junction unmatched. This CDR3 is built from 14 residues. The CDR3 protein is CATSDFRGDSPLHF. As DNA, the CDR3 is TGTGCCACCAGTGATTTCAGGGGGGATTCACCCCTCCACTTT.

V is TRBV6-1 and J is TRBJ1-1; no definite D call. Germline loops: CDR1 MNHNS, CDR2 SASEGT. The CDR3 is made up of 13 amino acids. The V and J ends lost 2 bases and 3 bases respectively, with 7 bases between them. CDR3 nucleotide sequence: TGTGCCAGCAGTGAAACGGCGGACACTGAAGCTTTCTTT. This encodes CASSETADTEAFF.

The chain has TRBV12-3 or TRBV12-4 and TRBJ2-7; unclear D gene. The CDR3 extends over 13 amino acids. Between the trimmed V and J ends, which lost 0 bases and 6 bases, there was a span of 9 bases. The chain's CDR3 is CASSLALDLEQYF. The CDR3 coding sequence is TGTGCCAGCAGTTTAGCGCTAGATCTCGAGCAGTACTTC.

This chain joins TRBV10-1 and TRBJ1-2; D uncertain. V lost 0 bases, J lost 12 bases, and 14 bases lay in between. This CDR3 has 13 amino acids. CDR1 WNHNN and CDR2 SYGVQD come from the germline V gene (reference sequence). The CDR3 protein is CASSESRRSFDTF. In DNA, the CDR3 is TGCGCCAGCAGTGAGTCTAGGAGGTCCTTCGACACCTTC.

V gene TRBV6-1 combines with J gene TRBJ2-7, with D uncertain. Germline CDR1 reads MNHNS; CDR2 reads SASEGT. CDR3 length: 15 residues. V was clipped by 2 bases and J by 8 bases, with 19 bases between them. The DNA of the CDR3 is TGTGCCAGCAGTGAAAATCTGATCTACGAGTCCAAGCAGTACTTC. Translated: CASSENLIYESKQYF.

This chain joins TRBV5-6 and TRBJ1-3; 7 bases line up with TRBD1. Trimming took 4 bases from V and 4 from J; bases not matched to a gene: 2. Germline loops: CDR1 SGHDT, CDR2 YYEEEE. This CDR3 contains 13 residues. In DNA, the CDR3 is TGTGCCAGCAGCCAGGGACAGGGAAACACCATATATTTT. It translates to CASSQGQGNTIYF.

The DNA for the CDR3 is TGTGCCAGCAGTTCGCCCCTGGGAGGGGATACGCAGTATTTT. It specifies CASSSPLGGDTQYF. The J gene is TRBJ2-3, the V gene TRBV28; 7 positions agree with TRBD2. CDR1 is MDHEN, CDR2 SYDVKM, per germline. V dropped 4 bases and J dropped 6; count of bases not matched to a gene: 7. The CDR3 runs 14 residues.

This chain connects TRBV7-9 to TRBJ1-2, with 12 bases aligning to TRBD1. This CDR3 is 15 amino acids long. V shed 4 bases, J shed 7 bases, and the junction held 7 bases outside the gene matches. Germline V gives CDR1 SEHNR, CDR2 FQNEAQ (reference sequence). The CDR3 reads CASSSTRDRGPGYTF. CDR3 DNA: TGTGCCAGCAGCTCCACTCGGGACAGGGGGCCTGGCTACACCTTC.

The sample holds one count of this clone. The rearrangement joins TRBV6-5 to TRBJ2-7, with D possibly TRBD2 on 6 matching bases. Germline values: CDR1 MNHEY, CDR2 SVGAGI. Trimming left V 0 bases short and J 0 bases short, with 9 bases between. CDR3 length: 15 amino acids. The CDR3 DNA reads as TGTGCCAGCAGTTACTCGGCTAGCGCCTCCTACGAGCAGTACTTC. Protein product: CASSYSASASYEQYF.

The chain joins TRBV28 to TRBJ2-3; 8 positions agree with TRBD1. This CDR3 region has 13 residues. J gave up 3 bases and V 7 bases, and 3 bases lay outside the gene matches. The germline CDR1 and CDR2 sequences are MDHEN and SYDVKM. This CDR3 is CASKRTGTDTQYF. The CDR3 coding sequence is TGTGCCAGCAAAAGGACAGGGACAGATACGCAGTATTTT.

The rearrangement links TRBV30 to TRBJ1-1; D is uncertain. CDR1 and CDR2 (germline): GTSNPN, SVGIG (reference sequence). Trimming took off 2 bases at V and 9 bases at J, with 10 bases between the two ends. The CDR3 consists of 11 residues. The CDR3 DNA sequence: TGTGCCTGGAGTACTTTGGTCCAAGCTTTCTTT. This sequence encodes CAWSTLVQAFF.

This clone occurred once. V gene TRBV25-1 combines with J gene TRBJ1-5, with D uncertain. Germline V gives CDR1 MGHDK, CDR2 SYGVNS. Trimming took off 8 bases at V and 4 bases at J, with 15 bases between the two ends. CDR3 size: 14 residues. CDR3 in DNA: TGTGCCAGCCTTAAGGCAGCGCGAAATCAGCCCCAGCATTTT. Translating it yields CASLKAARNQPQHF. Complete variable domain (other parts from reference TRBV25-1 and TRBJ1-5): EADIYQTPRYLVIGTGKKITLECSQTMGHDKMYWYQQDPGMELHLIHYSYGVNSTEKGDLSSESTVSRIRTEHFPLTLESARPSHTSQYLCASLKAARNQPQHFGDGTRLSIL.

The chain's CDR3 is CASSPGGFNTEAFF. CDR3 coding DNA: TGTGCCAGCAGCCCAGGGGGCTTTAACACTGAAGCTTTCTTT. V usage is TRBV11-2 and J usage is TRBJ1-1; 8 bases are a match to TRBD1. This CDR3 spans 14 amino acids. J gave up 2 bases and V 5 bases, and 4 bases lay outside the gene matches. The germline V gene has CDR1 SGHAT and CDR2 FQNNGV.